This T cell receptor (beta chain) originates from a study of cytomegalovirus exposure and HLA in healthy donors. Background on the study: As released early, the data held around 80 million unique TCRs from HLA-typed donors.

13 Jbeta primers and 60 Vbeta primers were used for the PCR. In the authors' methods: As a later analysis found, there were 80 million or so unique TCR beta chains, of which some 10 million were shared. Sequencing used immunoSEQ multiplex PCR; TCRdb keeps in-frame clones, though not all of them. V, J and clone size are taken as reported in that table, and D and trimming were inferred from the DNA itself. The data contain tens of thousands of clones, about 71% of them singletons. Trimming removed 1 base from V and 4 bases from J, with 19 bases in between. The CDR3 covers 17 residues. Germline V CDR1 and CDR2: LGHNA, YNFKEQ. In its sample, this clone was seen once. What it binds is not known. Findings and limits, study-wide: HLA allele associations emerged for some 16,000 TCR beta sequences in a later analysis, at 0.05 false discovery rate.

Sequencing was carried out using PBMCs. This rearrangement joins TRBV4-2 to TRBJ2-5; D perhaps matches TRBD1 (9 bases). The clonotype comes from a woman aged 50 to 60 in good health and CMV-seropositive. The CDR3, as DNA: TGTGCCAGCAGCCAAGGTGGTAGCGGGACAGGGAGAGAGACCCAGTACTTC. Translated: CASSQGGSGTGRETQYF.